The clone carrying this TCR beta chain was observed at least ten times. Its antigen is not known. Each 20-30 mg portion of unsorted bulk tissue served as the source for co-extraction of RNA and DNA. Infection with HBV was chronic in patients; they were treatment-naive. This record belongs to a study of tumor-infiltrating lymphocytes in primary liver carcinoma. Across the study: Samples returned roughly 3.65 to 7.5 million productive TCRbeta reads, a yield that was similar across tissue types.

Production of TCR beta cDNA used around 500 ng total RNA together with a constant-region primer. Slightly modified ARM-PCR with three nested multiplex PCR rounds yielded TCR beta libraries. For approximately 10 cycles apiece, the opening two PCR rounds ran with TRBV1-TRBV30 forward primers and a C-beta reverse primer. Each CDR3 protein is one row after TCRdb ran MiXCR on the multiplex PCR reads. The data contain 75,000 to 80,000 distinct CDR3 sequences, roughly 72% of them singletons. General study results and limits: Lesser overlap characterized tumor-adjacent and tumor-blood pairs relative to tumor region pairs. It was in tumors, not blood, that the top-250-clone fraction was significantly higher (p = 0.039).

The V and J ends lost 2 bases and 3 bases, in that order; junction bases with no gene match: 2. The CDR3 contains 14 residues. Germline values: CDR1 MDHEN, CDR2 SYDVKM. V usage is TRBV28 and J usage is TRBJ2-7, with 9 positions matching TRBD2. This clonotype was sampled from a man between 35 and 55 years old with primary liver carcinoma and hepatitis B virus infection. What was sequenced was tumor-adjacent normal liver tissue. CDR3 in amino acids: CASSLLAGYYEQYF. In nucleotides, the CDR3 is TGTGCCAGCAGTTTACTAGCGGGGTACTACGAGCAGTACTTC.